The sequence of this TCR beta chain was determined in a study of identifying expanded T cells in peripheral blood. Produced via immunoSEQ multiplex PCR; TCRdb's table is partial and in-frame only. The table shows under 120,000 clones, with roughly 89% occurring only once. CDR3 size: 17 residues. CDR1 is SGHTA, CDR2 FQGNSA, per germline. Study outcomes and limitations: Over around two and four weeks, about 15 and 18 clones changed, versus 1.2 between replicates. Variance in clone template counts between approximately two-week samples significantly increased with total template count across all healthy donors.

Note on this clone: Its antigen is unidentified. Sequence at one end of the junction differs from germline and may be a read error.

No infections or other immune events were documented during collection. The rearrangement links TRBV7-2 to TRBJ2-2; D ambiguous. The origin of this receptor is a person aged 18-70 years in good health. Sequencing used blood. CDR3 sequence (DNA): TGCGCCAGCAGCCAAGCGCCCGGACCGGGTGGGTCCGGGGAGCTGTTTTTT. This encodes CASSQAPGPGGSGELFF.